What follows is one T cell receptor (beta chain) and its context. Its antigen is unidentified. Germline V lookup: CDR1 KGHSH, CDR2 LQKENI. V lost 2 bases and J 6 bases, leaving 26 bases between the germline ends. This CDR3 contains 20 residues. Data came from immunoSEQ multiplex PCR; TCRdb stores just in-frame clones and leaves some out. The sample has roughly 2.5 million clones; roughly nine tenths are singletons. These data come from a study of shared clonotypes between healthy human individuals. Study-level points and caveats: A few donors had around 5% of their naive CD4 clonotypes in common.

The sequence derives from a young man in good health. Sequenced: naive CD4+ T cells sorted from blood. Noted subset: CD45RA+ positively selected. This sequence joins TRBV18 and TRBJ1-6; D is undetermined. The CDR3 region is CASSPGLETWPRNPNSPLHF. For the CDR3, the DNA is TGTGCCAGCTCACCAGGGCTCGAGACGTGGCCGCGCAACCCTAATTCACCCCTCCACTTT.